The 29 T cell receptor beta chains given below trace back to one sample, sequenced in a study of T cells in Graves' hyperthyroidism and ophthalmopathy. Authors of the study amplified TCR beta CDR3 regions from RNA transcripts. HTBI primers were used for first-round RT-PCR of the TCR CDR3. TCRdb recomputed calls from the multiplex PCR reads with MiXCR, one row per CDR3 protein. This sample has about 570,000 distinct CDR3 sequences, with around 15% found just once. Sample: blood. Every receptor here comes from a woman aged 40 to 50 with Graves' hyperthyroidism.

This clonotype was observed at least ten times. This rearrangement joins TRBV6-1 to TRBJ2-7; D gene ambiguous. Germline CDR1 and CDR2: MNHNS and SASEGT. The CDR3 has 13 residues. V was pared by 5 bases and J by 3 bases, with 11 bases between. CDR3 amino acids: CASSSQNLYEQYF. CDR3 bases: TGTGCCAGCAGTTCGCAGAATCTCTACGAGCAGTACTTC.

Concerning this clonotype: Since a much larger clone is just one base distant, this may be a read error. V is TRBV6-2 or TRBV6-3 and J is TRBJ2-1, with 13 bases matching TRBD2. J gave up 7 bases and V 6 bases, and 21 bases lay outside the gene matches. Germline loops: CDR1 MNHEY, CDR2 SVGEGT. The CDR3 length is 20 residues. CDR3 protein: CASRVGRLSRTSGRANEQFF. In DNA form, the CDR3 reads TGTGCCAGCAGAGTCGGGCGTCTGTCGAGGACTAGCGGGAGAGCTAATGAGCAGTTCTTC.

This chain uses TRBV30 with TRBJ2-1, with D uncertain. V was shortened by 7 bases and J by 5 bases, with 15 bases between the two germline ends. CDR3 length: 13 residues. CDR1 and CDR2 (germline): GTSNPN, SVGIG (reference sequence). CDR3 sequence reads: CALTPLTNNEQFF. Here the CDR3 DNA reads TGTGCCTTAACACCTCTCACCAACAATGAGCAGTTCTTC.

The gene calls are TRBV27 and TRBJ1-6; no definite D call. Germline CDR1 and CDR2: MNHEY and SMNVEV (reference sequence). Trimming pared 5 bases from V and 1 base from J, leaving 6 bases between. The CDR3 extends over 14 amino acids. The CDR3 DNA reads TGTGCCAGCAGTCCCCCATCCTATAATTCACCCCTCCACTTT. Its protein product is CASSPPSYNSPLHF.

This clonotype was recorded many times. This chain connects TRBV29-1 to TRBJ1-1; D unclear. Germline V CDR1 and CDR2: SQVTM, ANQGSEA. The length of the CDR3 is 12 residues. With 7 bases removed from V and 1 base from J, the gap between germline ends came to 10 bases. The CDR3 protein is CSADPSNTEAFF. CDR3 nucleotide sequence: TGCAGCGCCGATCCGTCGAACACTGAAGCTTTCTTT.

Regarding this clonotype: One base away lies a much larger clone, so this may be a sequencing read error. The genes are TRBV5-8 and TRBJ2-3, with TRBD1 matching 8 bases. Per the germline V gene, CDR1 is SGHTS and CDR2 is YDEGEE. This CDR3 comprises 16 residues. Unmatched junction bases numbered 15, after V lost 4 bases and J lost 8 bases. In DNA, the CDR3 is TGTGCCAGCAGCCGAAAGGGACAGGATGGATCAGGTACGCAGTATTTT. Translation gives CASSRKGQDGSGTQYF.

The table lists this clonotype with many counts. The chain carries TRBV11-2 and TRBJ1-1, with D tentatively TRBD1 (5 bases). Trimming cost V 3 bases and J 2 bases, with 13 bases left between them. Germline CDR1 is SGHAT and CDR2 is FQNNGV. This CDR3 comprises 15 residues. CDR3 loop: CASSLAGTPNTEAFF. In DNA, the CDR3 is TGTGCCAGCAGCTTGGCCGGGACCCCAAACACTGAAGCTTTCTTT.

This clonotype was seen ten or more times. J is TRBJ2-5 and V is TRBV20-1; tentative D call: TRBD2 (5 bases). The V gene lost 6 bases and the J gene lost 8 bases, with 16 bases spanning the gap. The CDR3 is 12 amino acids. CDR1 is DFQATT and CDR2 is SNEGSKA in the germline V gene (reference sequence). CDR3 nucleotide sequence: TGCAGTGCCGACGGGGAAGGTTTTACCCAGTACTTC. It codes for CSADGEGFTQYF.

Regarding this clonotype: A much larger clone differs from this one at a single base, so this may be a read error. The CDR3 is CASMGKGGSVEQYF. The CDR3 DNA reads TGTGCCAGCATGGGGAAGGGGGGGTCGGTCGAGCAGTACTTC. V usage is TRBV2 and J usage is TRBJ2-7; tentative D call: TRBD2 (7 bases). CDR1 SNHLY and CDR2 FYNNEI come from the germline V gene. Trimming cost V 7 bases and J 6 bases, with 19 bases left between them. CDR3 length: 14 amino acids.

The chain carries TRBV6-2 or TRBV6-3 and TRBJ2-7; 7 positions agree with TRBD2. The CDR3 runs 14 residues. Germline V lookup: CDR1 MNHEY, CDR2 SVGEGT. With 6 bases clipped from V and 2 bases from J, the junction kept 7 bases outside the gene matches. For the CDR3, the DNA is TGTGCCAGCAGCGACTCGGGGGGAACCTACGAGCAGTACTTC. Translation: CASSDSGGTYEQYF.

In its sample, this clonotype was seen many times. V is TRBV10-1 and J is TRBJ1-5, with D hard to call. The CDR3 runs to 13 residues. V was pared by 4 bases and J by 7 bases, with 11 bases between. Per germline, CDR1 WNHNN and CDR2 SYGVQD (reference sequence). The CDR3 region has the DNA TGCGCCAGCAGTGTTGGGATTGGGCAGCCCCAGCATTTT. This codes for CASSVGIGQPQHF.

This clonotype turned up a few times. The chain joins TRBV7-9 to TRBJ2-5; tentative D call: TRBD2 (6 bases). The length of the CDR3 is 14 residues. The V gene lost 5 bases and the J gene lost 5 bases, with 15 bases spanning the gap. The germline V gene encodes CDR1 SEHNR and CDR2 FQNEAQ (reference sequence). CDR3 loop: CASSILTSQETQYF. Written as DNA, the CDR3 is TGTGCCAGCAGCATACTGACTAGTCAGGAGACCCAGTACTTC. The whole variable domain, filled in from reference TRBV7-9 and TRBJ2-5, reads DTGVSQNPRHKITKRGQNVTFRCDPISEHNRLYWYRQTLGQGPEFLTYFQNEAQLEKSRLLSDRFSAERPKGSFSTLEIQRTEQGDSAMYLCASSILTSQETQYFGPGTRLLVL.

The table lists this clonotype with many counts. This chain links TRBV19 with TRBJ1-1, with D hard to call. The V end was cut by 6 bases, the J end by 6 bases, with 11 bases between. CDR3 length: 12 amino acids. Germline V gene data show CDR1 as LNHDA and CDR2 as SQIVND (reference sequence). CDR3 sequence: CASRAAIAEAFF. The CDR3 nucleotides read TGTGCCAGTAGAGCAGCGATCGCTGAAGCTTTCTTT.

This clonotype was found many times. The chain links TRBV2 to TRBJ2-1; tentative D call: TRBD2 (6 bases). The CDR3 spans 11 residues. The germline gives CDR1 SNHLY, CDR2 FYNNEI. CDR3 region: CARGIGNEQFF. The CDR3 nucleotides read TGTGCTCGGGGGATTGGCAATGAGCAGTTCTTC.

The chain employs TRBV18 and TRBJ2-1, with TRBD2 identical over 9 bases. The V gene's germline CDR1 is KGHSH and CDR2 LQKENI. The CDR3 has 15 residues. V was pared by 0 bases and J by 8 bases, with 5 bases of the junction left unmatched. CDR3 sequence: CASSPPTSGYDEQFF. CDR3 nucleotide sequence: TGTGCCAGCTCACCACCGACTAGCGGATACGATGAGCAGTTCTTC.

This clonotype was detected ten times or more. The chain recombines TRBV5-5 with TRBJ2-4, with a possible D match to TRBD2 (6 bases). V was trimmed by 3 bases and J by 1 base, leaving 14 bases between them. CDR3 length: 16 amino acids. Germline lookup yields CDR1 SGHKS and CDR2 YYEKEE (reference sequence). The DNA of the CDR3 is TGTGCCAGCAGCTCGGGGGTGGCGCTTGCCAAAAACATTCAGTACTTC. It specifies CASSSGVALAKNIQYF.

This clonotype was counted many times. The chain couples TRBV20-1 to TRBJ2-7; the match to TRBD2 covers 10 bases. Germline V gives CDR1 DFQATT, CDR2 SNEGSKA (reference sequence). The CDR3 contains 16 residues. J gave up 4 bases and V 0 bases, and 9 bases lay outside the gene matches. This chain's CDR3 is CSARDFLAGGGYEQYF. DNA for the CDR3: TGCAGTGCTAGAGATTTCTTAGCGGGAGGTGGATACGAGCAGTACTTC.

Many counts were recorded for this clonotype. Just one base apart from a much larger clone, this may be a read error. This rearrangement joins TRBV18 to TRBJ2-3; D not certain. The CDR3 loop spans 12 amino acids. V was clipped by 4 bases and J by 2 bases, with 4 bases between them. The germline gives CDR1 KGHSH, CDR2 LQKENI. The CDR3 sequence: CASSLNTDTQYF. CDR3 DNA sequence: TGTGCCAGCTCACTGAACACAGATACGCAGTATTTT.

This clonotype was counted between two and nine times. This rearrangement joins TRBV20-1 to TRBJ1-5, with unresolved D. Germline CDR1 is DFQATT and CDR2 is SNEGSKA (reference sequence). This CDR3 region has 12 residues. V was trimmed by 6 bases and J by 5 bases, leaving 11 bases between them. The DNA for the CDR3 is TGCAGTGCCCCAGAGTCGCATCAGCCCCAGCATTTT. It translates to CSAPESHQPQHF.

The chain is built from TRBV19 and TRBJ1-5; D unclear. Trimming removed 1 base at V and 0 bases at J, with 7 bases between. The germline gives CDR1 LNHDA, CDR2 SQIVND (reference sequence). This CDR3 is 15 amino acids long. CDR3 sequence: CASSIAQYSNQPQHF. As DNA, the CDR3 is TGTGCCAGTAGTATAGCCCAATATAGCAATCAGCCCCAGCATTTT.

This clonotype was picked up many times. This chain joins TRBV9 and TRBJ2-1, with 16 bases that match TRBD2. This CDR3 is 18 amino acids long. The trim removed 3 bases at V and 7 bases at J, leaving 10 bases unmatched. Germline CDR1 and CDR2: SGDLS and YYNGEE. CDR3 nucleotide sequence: TGTGCCAGCAGCGGGGGACTAGCGGGAGGGCCTTATGTAAATGAGCAGTTCTTC. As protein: CASSGGLAGGPYVNEQFF.

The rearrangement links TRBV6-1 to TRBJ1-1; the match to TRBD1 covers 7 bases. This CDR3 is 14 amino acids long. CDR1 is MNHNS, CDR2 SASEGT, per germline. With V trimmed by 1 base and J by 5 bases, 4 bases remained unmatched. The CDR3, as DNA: TGTGCCAGCAGTGAAGACAGGGGAAGGACTGAAGCTTTCTTT. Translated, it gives CASSEDRGRTEAFF.

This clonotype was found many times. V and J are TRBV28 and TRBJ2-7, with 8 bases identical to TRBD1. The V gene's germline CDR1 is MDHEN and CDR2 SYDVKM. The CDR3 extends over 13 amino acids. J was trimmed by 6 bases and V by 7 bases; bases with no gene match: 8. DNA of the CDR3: TGTGCCAGCACCGGGACAGGACAAGTCGAGCAGTACTTC. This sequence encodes CASTGTGQVEQYF.

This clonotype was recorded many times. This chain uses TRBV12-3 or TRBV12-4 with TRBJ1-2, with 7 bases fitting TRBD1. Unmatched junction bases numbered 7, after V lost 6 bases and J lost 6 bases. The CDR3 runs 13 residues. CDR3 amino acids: CASSLTGHNGYTF. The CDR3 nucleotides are TGTGCCAGCAGCTTGACAGGGCACAATGGCTACACCTTC.

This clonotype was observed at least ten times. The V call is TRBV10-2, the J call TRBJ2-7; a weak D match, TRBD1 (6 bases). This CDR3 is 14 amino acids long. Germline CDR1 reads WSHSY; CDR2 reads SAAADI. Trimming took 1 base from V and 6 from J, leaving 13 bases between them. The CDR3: CASSEFQGMSEQYF. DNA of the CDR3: TGCGCCAGCAGTGAGTTCCAGGGGATGAGCGAGCAGTACTTC.

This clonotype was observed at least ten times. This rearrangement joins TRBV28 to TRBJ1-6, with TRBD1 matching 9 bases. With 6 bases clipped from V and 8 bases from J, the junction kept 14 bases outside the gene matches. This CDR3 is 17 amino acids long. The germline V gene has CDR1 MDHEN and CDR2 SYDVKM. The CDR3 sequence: CASSPPGQGNSDSPLHF. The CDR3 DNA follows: TGTGCCAGCAGCCCCCCGGGACAGGGCAACTCGGATTCACCCCTCCACTTT.

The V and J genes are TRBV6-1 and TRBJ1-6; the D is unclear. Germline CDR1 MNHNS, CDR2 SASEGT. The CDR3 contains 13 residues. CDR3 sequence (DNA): TGTGCAGGGCGCCCTGCGAGTAATTCACCCCTCCACTTT. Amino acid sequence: CAGRPASNSPLHF.

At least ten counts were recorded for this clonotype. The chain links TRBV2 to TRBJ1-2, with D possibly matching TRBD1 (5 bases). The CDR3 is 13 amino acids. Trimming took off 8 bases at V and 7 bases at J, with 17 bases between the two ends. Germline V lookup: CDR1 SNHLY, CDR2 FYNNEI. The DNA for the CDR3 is TGTGCCAGCCTTCGGGACGGCAGTTCTGGCTACACCTTC. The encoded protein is CASLRDGSSGYTF.

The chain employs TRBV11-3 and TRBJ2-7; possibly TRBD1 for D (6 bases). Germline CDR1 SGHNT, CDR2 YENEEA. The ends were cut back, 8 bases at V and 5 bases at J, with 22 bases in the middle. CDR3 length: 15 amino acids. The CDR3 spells CASAILGAEDDEQYF. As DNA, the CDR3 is TGTGCCAGCGCGATATTGGGGGCTGAGGACGACGAGCAGTACTTC.